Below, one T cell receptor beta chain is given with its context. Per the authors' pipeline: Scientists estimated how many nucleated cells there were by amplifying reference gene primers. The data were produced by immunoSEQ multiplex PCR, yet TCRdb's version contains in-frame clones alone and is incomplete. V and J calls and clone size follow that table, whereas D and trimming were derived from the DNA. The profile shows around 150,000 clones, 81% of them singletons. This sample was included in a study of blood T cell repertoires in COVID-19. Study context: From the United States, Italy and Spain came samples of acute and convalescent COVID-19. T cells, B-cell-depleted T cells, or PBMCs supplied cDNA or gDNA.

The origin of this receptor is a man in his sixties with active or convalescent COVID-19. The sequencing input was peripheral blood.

The CDR3 DNA sequence: TGTGCCAGCTCACCCCCGGGGGGCTATGGCTACACCTTC. Encoded protein: CASSPPGGYGYTF. The chain carries TRBV18 and TRBJ1-2, with a weak D call TRBD1 (5 bases). The CDR3 length is 13 residues. Deletions cut 3 bases from V and 4 bases from J, with 9 bases between. CDR1 is KGHSH, CDR2 LQKENI, per germline.